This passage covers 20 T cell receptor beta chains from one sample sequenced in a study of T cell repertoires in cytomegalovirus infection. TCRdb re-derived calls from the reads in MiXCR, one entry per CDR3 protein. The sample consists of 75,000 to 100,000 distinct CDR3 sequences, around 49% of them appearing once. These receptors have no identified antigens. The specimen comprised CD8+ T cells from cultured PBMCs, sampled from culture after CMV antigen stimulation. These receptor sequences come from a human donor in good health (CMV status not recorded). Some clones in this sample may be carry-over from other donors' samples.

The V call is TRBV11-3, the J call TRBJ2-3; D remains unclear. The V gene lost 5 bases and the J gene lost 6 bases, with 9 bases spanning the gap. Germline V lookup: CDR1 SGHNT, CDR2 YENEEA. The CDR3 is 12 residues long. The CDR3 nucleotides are TGTGCCAGCAGCCAGCCCGGGGATACGCAGTATTTT. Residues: CASSQPGDTQYF.

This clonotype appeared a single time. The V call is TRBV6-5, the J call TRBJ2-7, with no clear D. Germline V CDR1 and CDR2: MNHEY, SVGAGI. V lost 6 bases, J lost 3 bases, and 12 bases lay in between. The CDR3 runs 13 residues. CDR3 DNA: TGTGCCAGCAGCCCTAATCGGATCTACGAGCAGTACTTC. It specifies CASSPNRIYEQYF.

CDR3 protein: CASSSGGDRGHGANVLTF. Here the CDR3 DNA reads TGTGCCAGCAGCTCAGGCGGGGACAGGGGGCACGGGGCCAACGTCCTGACTTTC. The V call is TRBV7-9, the J call TRBJ2-6; TRBD1 matches 12 bases. The junction had 8 bases not matched to a gene; V was cut back by 4 bases and J by 4 bases. CDR1 SEHNR and CDR2 FQNEAQ come from the germline V gene (reference sequence). The CDR3 sequence is 18 residues long. Full variable domain (missing parts from reference TRBV7-9 and TRBJ2-6): DTGVSQNPRHKITKRGQNVTFRCDPISEHNRLYWYRQTLGQGPEFLTYFQNEAQLEKSRLLSDRFSAERPKGSFSTLEIQRTEQGDSAMYLCASSSGGDRGHGANVLTFGAGSRLTVL.

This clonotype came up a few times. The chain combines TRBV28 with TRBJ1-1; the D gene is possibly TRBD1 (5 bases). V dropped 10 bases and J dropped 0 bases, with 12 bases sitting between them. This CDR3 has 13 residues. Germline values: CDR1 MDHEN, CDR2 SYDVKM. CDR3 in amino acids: CATLLGLNTEAFF. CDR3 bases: TGTGCCACCCTCCTGGGGCTGAACACTGAAGCTTTCTTT.

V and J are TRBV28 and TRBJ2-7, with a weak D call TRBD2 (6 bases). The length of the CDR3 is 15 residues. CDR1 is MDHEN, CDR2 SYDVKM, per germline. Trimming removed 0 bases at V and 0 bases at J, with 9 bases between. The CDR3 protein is CASSLWRGSSYEQYF. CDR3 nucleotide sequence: TGTGCCAGCAGTTTATGGCGGGGAAGCTCCTACGAGCAGTACTTC.

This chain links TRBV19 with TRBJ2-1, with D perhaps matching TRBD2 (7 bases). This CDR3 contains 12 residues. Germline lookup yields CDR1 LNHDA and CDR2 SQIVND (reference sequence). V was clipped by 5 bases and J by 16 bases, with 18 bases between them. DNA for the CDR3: TGTGCCAGTAGTCTCGGGCGCCCGGGGGGCTTCTTC. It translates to CASSLGRPGGFF.

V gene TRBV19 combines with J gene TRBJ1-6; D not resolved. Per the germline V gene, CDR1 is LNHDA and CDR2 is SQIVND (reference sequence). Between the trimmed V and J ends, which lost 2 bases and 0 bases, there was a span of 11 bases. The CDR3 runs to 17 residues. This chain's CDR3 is CASSISVQSSYNSPLHF. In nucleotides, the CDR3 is TGTGCCAGTAGTATATCGGTACAGAGCTCCTATAATTCACCCCTCCACTTT.

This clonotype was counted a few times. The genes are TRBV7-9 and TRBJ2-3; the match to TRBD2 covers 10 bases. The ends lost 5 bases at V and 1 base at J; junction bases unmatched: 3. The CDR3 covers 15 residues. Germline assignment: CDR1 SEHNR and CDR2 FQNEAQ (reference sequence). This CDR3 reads CASSPSGSGTDTQYF. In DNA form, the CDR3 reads TGTGCCAGCAGCCCTAGCGGGAGCGGCACAGATACGCAGTATTTT.

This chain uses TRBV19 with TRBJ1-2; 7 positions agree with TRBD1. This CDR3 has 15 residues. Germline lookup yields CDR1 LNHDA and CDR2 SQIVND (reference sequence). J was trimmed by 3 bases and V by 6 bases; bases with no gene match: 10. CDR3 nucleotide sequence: TGTGCCAGTAGCGAGCACAGGGGATTGGACTATGGCTACACCTTC. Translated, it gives CASSEHRGLDYGYTF.

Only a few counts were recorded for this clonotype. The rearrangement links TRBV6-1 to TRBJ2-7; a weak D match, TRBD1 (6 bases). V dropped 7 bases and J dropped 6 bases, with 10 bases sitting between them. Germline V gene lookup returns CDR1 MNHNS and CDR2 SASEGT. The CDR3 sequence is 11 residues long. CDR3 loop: CASIDRSEQYF. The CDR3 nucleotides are TGTGCCAGCATCGACAGGAGCGAGCAGTACTTC.

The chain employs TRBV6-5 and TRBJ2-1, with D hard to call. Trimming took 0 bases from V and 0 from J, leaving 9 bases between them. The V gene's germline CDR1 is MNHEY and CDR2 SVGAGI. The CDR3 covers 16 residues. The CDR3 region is CASSYSADPSYNEQFF. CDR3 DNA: TGTGCCAGCAGTTACTCTGCGGATCCCTCCTACAATGAGCAGTTCTTC.

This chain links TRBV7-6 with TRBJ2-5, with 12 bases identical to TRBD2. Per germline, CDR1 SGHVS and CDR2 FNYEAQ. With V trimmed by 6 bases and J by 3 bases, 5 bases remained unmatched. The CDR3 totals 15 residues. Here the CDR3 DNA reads TGTGCCAGCAGTCCCTCTAGCGGGGGGGAAGAGACCCAGTACTTC. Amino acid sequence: CASSPSSGGEETQYF.

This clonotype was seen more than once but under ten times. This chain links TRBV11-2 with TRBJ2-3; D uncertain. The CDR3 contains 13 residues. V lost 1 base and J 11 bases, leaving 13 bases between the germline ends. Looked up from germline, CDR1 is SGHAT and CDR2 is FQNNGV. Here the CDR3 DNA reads TGTGCCAGCAGCTTAGTGTCCCTGATGGGGCAGTATTTT. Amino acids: CASSLVSLMGQYF.

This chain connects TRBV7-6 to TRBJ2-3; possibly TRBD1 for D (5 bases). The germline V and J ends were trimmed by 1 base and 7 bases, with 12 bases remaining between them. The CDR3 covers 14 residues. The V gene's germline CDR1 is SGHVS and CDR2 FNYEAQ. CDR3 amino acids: CASSLEQGRNTQYF. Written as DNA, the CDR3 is TGTGCCAGCAGCTTAGAGCAGGGTCGAAATACGCAGTATTTT. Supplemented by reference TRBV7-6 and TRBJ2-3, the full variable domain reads GAGVSQSPRYKVTKRGQDVALRCDPISGHVSLYWYRQALGQGPEFLTYFNYEAQQDKSGLPNDRFSAERPEGSISTLTIQRTEQRDSAMYRCASSLEQGRNTQYFGPGTRLTVL.

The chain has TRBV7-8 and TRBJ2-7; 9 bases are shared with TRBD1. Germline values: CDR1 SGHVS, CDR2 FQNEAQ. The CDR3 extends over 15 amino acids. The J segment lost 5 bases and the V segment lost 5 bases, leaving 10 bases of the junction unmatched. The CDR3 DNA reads TGTGCCAGCAGCCTCTCCGGGACAGGGTTTAACGAGCAGTACTTC. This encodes CASSLSGTGFNEQYF.

CDR3 in DNA: TGTGCCACGAATGAGCAGTTCTTC. Translating gives CATNEQFF. This rearrangement joins TRBV12-3 or TRBV12-4 to TRBJ2-1; D is unclear. This CDR3 region has 8 residues. The V end was cut by 10 bases, the J end by 7 bases, with 2 bases between.

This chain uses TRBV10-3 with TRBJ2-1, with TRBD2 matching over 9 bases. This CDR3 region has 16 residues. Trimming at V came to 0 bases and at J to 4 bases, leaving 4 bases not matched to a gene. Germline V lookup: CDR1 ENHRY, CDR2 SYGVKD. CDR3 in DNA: TGTGCCATCAGTGAGTCGATGGCGGGAGGGTACAATGAGCAGTTCTTC. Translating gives CAISESMAGGYNEQFF.

The CDR3 DNA sequence: TGTGCCAGCAGCCCAGACAGGGAACCTGAAGCTTTCTTT. This codes for CASSPDREPEAFF. The chain employs TRBV12-3 or TRBV12-4 and TRBJ1-1; 7 bases are a match to TRBD1. This CDR3 region has 13 residues. The ends lost 6 bases at V and 6 bases at J; junction bases unmatched: 7.

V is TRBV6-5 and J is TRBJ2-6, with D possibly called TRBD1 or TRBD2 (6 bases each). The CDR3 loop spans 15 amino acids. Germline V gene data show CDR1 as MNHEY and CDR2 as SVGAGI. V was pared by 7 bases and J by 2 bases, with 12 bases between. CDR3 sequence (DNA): TGTGCCAGCAAGGTGGGGGGCACTGGGGCCAACGTCCTGACTTTC. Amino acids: CASKVGGTGANVLTF.

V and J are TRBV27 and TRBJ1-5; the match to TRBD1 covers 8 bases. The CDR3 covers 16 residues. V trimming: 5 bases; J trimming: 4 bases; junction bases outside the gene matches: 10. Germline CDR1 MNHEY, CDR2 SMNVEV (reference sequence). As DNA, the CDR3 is TGTGCCAGCAGTCCTTTATGGACAGGGATAAATCAGCCCCAGCATTTT. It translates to CASSPLWTGINQPQHF.